The 32 T cell receptor beta chains below were found in one sample sequenced in a study of blood T cell repertoires in COVID-19 (dated by TCRdb to the early 2020s). Libraries were built with the immunoSEQ multiplex PCR assay. The table comes from immuneACCESS by way of TCRdb, which keeps in-frame sequences with V and J called. Part of the clones is missing from these tables; in studies checked, under half for an unresolved V gene and the rest for unknown reasons. This sample holds some 52,000 clones; roughly 89% were observed only once. The ten largest clones represent roughly 5.3% of the sample. Sequencing was done on a sample of peripheral blood. These receptors came from a man between 60 and 75 years old with active COVID-19.

J is TRBJ2-6 and V is TRBV6-5; 7 positions match TRBD1. The V gene's germline CDR1 is MNHEY and CDR2 SVGAGI. This CDR3 comprises 15 residues. Trimming cost V 7 bases and J 4 bases; bases outside gene matches: 7. CDR3 in amino acids: CASTLTGTGANVLTF. CDR3 sequence (DNA): TGTGCCAGCACCCTGACAGGGACCGGGGCCAACGTCCTGACTTTC.

This clone was detected only once. CDR3 sequence (DNA): TGTGCCAGCAGTTACTCGAGACTAACAGACATTCAGTACTTC. Amino acid sequence: CASSYSRLTDIQYF. The rearrangement joins TRBV6-5 to TRBJ2-4, with a possible D match to TRBD2 (5 bases). The CDR3 loop spans 14 amino acids. Per the germline V gene, CDR1 is MNHEY and CDR2 is SVGAGI. V was trimmed by 0 bases and J by 8 bases, leaving 11 bases between them.

The table lists this clone with a few counts. V gene TRBV12-5 combines with J gene TRBJ1-5; D is uncertain. V lost 4 bases, J lost 11 bases, and 15 bases lay in between. The CDR3 has 13 amino acids. Germline CDR1 reads LGHNT; CDR2 reads FRNRAP. Written as DNA, the CDR3 is TGTGCTAGTGGTTCCTCAGGAACCCCTACCCAGCATTTT. Its translation is CASGSSGTPTQHF.

This sequence joins TRBV5-1 and TRBJ2-5, with 10 bases identical to TRBD2. Germline CDR1 and CDR2: SGHRS and YFSETQ. V trimming: 2 bases; J trimming: 3 bases; junction bases outside the gene matches: 1. CDR3 length: 14 residues. The DNA of the CDR3 is TGCGCCAGCAGCTTCCTAGCGGGAGAAGAGACCCAGTACTTC. This encodes CASSFLAGEETQYF.

The J gene is TRBJ2-7, the V gene TRBV28; TRBD1 agrees at 7 bases. From germline, CDR1 is MDHEN and CDR2 SYDVKM. This CDR3 has 15 amino acids. J gave up 4 bases and V 2 bases, and 8 bases lay outside the gene matches. This chain's CDR3 is CASSLPGQLRYEQYF. The DNA for the CDR3 is TGTGCCAGCAGTTTACCGGGACAGCTAAGGTACGAGCAGTACTTC.

V and J are TRBV3-1 (or the pseudogene TRBV3-2) and TRBJ2-5, with D tentatively TRBD2 (5 bases). The V gene lost 5 bases and the J gene lost 4 bases, with 14 bases spanning the gap. CDR1 is LGHDT and CDR2 is YNNKEL in the germline V gene (reference sequence). This CDR3 has 14 residues. As DNA, the CDR3 is TGTGCCAGCAGCTCACGTTTGGCGGGAGAGACCCAGTACTTC. This sequence encodes CASSSRLAGETQYF.

This clone occurred once. The CDR3 DNA reads as TGTGCCAGCAGTTATCAGGGGAATGGGAAAGAGACCCAGTACTTC. Protein: CASSYQGNGKETQYF. V usage is TRBV28 and J usage is TRBJ2-5; D may be TRBD1 (6 bases). Germline values: CDR1 MDHEN, CDR2 SYDVKM. There are 15 residues in the CDR3. Trimming removed 4 bases at V and 3 bases at J, with 15 bases between.

This chain links TRBV28 with TRBJ1-2, with TRBD1 as a possible D gene (5 bases). The CDR3 runs to 12 residues. CDR1 is MDHEN and CDR2 is SYDVKM in the germline V gene. V gave up 6 bases and J gave up 8 bases, with 13 bases separating them. CDR3: CASRTGTWGYTF. CDR3 sequence (DNA): TGTGCCAGCAGAACCGGGACTTGGGGCTACACCTTC.

A remark on this clone: A junction end diverges from the germline sequence, so it may reflect a read error. This sequence joins TRBV7-7 and TRBJ2-7; the D gene is possibly TRBD2 (5 bases). The CDR3 extends over 16 amino acids. Germline V gene data show CDR1 as SSHAT and CDR2 as FNYEAQ (reference sequence). In DNA, the CDR3 is TGTGCTAGCAGCGGCCCACGGAGGCTTAGCTCCTACGAGCAGTACTTC. This sequence encodes CASSGPRRLSSYEQYF.

The chain carries TRBV7-8 and TRBJ2-7; 8 bases match TRBD1. V dropped 5 bases and J dropped 5; count of bases not matched to a gene: 8. The CDR3 spans 14 residues. Germline V lookup: CDR1 SGHVS, CDR2 FQNEAQ. CDR3 nucleotide sequence: TGTGCCAGCAGCACATTCAGGGGGCCGGACGAGCAGTACTTC. The encoded protein is CASSTFRGPDEQYF.

V is TRBV28 and J is TRBJ1-5; 8 bases fit TRBD1. V dropped 1 base and J dropped 7; count of bases not matched to a gene: 3. This CDR3 has 14 residues. Germline lookup yields CDR1 MDHEN and CDR2 SYDVKM. CDR3 sequence (DNA): TGTGCCAGCAGTTTATCCCCAGGGGGCCAGCCCCAGCATTTT. It specifies CASSLSPGGQPQHF.

This rearrangement joins TRBV19 to TRBJ2-5; 9 bases match TRBD1. Germline lookup yields CDR1 LNHDA and CDR2 SQIVND (reference sequence). V gave up 7 bases and J gave up 3 bases; unmatched junction bases: 9. The CDR3 spans 15 residues. The CDR3 here is CASTKLGQGKETQYF. The CDR3 DNA is TGTGCCAGTACCAAATTGGGACAGGGTAAAGAGACCCAGTACTTC.

The V and J genes are TRBV27 and TRBJ1-6; D is uncertain. This CDR3 comprises 13 residues. Germline V gene data show CDR1 as MNHEY and CDR2 as SMNVEV (reference sequence). The V end lost 11 bases, the J end lost 6 bases, and 14 bases lay between the germline ends. The CDR3 loop is CAGWRDLNSPLHF. For the CDR3, the DNA is TGTGCCGGCTGGAGGGATCTTAATTCACCCCTCCACTTT.

In its sample, this clone was seen once. The rearrangement links TRBV13 to TRBJ1-2; TRBD1 is a possible D gene (5 bases). Looked up from germline, CDR1 is PRHDT and CDR2 is FYEKMQ (reference sequence). Trimming cost V 5 bases and J 8 bases, with 12 bases left between them. This CDR3 comprises 12 residues. The CDR3 spells CASSATVGGYTF. CDR3 nucleotide sequence: TGTGCCAGCAGCGCGACAGTCGGCGGCTACACCTTC.

The chain uses TRBV4-2 and TRBJ2-2, with D perhaps matching TRBD1 (6 bases). Trimming stripped 4 bases from V and 1 base from J, with 10 bases between. Looked up from germline, CDR1 is LGHNA and CDR2 is YNFKEQ. This CDR3 spans 15 amino acids. Here the CDR3 DNA reads TGTGCCAGCAGCCTTTTACAGGGGAACACCGGGGAGCTGTTTTTT. It specifies CASSLLQGNTGELFF.

The rearrangement uses TRBV21-1 and TRBJ2-2; TRBD2, the table's D call, was not compared with the DNA. TRBV21-1 constitutes a pseudogene. The CDR3 loop spans 17 amino acids. For the CDR3, the DNA is TGTGCCAGCAGCAAAAGGTATGCAGACCGGGGCACCGGGGAGCTGTTTTTT. It translates to CASSKRYADRGTGELFF.

The CDR3 reads CASSRHKTETLNTGELFF. The CDR3 region has the DNA TGCGCCAGCAGCCGTCACAAGACAGAGACCCTGAACACCGGGGAGCTGTTTTTT. The rearrangement joins TRBV4-1 to TRBJ2-2; possibly TRBD1 for D (5 bases). CDR3 length equals 18 residues. The V end was cut by 4 bases, the J end by 1 base, with 19 bases between. Germline loops: CDR1 MGHRA, CDR2 YSYEKL.

This chain joins TRBV5-5 and TRBJ2-3, with D tentatively TRBD2 (6 bases). Trimming shortened V by 0 bases and J by 5 bases, and 7 bases separated the two germline ends. Germline V CDR1 and CDR2: SGHKS, YYEKEE (reference sequence). The CDR3 covers 13 residues. CDR3 sequence reads: CASSLGLVDTQYF. The CDR3 DNA reads TGTGCCAGCAGCTTGGGACTAGTAGATACGCAGTATTTT.

J is TRBJ2-3 and V is TRBV9, with TRBD1 matching over 7 bases. The V and J ends lost 0 bases and 5 bases, in that order; junction bases with no gene match: 3. The CDR3 spans 14 residues. Germline CDR1 is SGDLS and CDR2 is YYNGEE. The DNA for the CDR3 is TGTGCCAGCAGCGTAGATCACAGGGGAGATACGCAGTATTTT. Protein sequence: CASSVDHRGDTQYF.

The chain employs TRBV9 and TRBJ2-7, with 11 positions matching TRBD1. The CDR3 is made up of 15 amino acids. CDR1 and CDR2 (germline): SGDLS, YYNGEE. J was trimmed by 3 bases and V by 4 bases; bases with no gene match: 6. The CDR3 DNA follows: TGTGCCAGCAGCAGATCCGGGACAGGGGGCTACGAGCAGTACTTC. Encoded protein: CASSRSGTGGYEQYF. Full variable domain (remainder filled in from reference TRBV9 and TRBJ2-7): DSGVTQTPKHLITATGQRVTLRCSPRSGDLSVYWYQQSLDQGLQFLIQYYNGEERAKGNILERFSAQQFPDLHSELNLSSLELGDSALYFCASSRSGTGGYEQYFGPGTRLTVT.

The CDR3 nucleotides read TGTGCCAGCAGCTTGGCCTTGGGACATTCTCAAGAGACCCAGTACTTC. It is translated as CASSLALGHSQETQYF. V gene TRBV5-6 combines with J gene TRBJ2-5, with a tentative D call TRBD1 (6 bases). CDR3 length: 16 residues. V was pared by 0 bases and J by 2 bases, with 14 bases between. Germline CDR1 SGHDT, CDR2 YYEEEE. Full variable domain (missing parts from reference TRBV5-6 and TRBJ2-5): DAGVTQSPTHLIKTRGQQVTLRCSPKSGHDTVSWYQQALGQGPQFIFQYYEEEERQRGNFPDRFSGHQFPNYSSELNVNALLLGDSALYLCASSLALGHSQETQYFGPGTRLLVL.

This clone was detected once. The chain combines TRBV28 with TRBJ1-1, with 8 bases that match TRBD1. Germline CDR1 reads MDHEN; CDR2 reads SYDVKM. J gave up 5 bases and V 5 bases, and 13 bases lay outside the gene matches. The CDR3 loop spans 16 amino acids. Here the CDR3 reads CASSTPGGAMGTEAFF. CDR3 sequence (DNA): TGTGCCAGCAGTACCCCAGGGGGCGCGATGGGAACTGAAGCTTTCTTT.

J is TRBJ2-2 and V is TRBV25-1, with 7 positions matching TRBD2. The CDR3 is made up of 14 amino acids. CDR1 MGHDK and CDR2 SYGVNS come from the germline V gene. V lost 3 bases to trimming and J lost 5 bases; unmatched junction nucleotides: 3. The CDR3 loop is CASSDPGGTGELFF. The CDR3 nucleotides read TGTGCCAGCAGTGACCCCGGGGGGACCGGGGAGCTGTTTTTT. Full variable domain (missing parts from reference TRBV25-1 and TRBJ2-2): EADIYQTPRYLVIGTGKKITLECSQTMGHDKMYWYQQDPGMELHLIHYSYGVNSTEKGDLSSESTVSRIRTEHFPLTLESARPSHTSQYLCASSDPGGTGELFFGEGSRLTVL.

The chain is built from TRBV27 and TRBJ2-1, with 7 bases matching TRBD1. This CDR3 has 16 residues. Germline V gives CDR1 MNHEY, CDR2 SMNVEV (reference sequence). J gave up 0 bases and V 2 bases, and 4 bases lay outside the gene matches. CDR3 DNA sequence: TGTGCCAGCAGTTTAGACAGGGCGAGCTCCTACAATGAGCAGTTCTTC. It specifies CASSLDRASSYNEQFF.

The CDR3 nucleotides read TGTGCCAGCAGCGCAGACAGGGAAAGTGCTTTCTGGGTCACAGATACGCAGTATTTT. Translated: CASSADRESAFWVTDTQYF. The rearrangement uses TRBV3-1 (or the pseudogene TRBV3-2) and TRBJ2-3; 7 nucleotides align to TRBD1. Germline CDR1 reads LGHDT; CDR2 reads YNNKEL (reference sequence). The ends lost 5 bases at V and 2 bases at J; junction bases unmatched: 19. The CDR3 contains 19 residues.

The CDR3 DNA reads as TGTGCCAGCAGTTTTTGGACTAGCGGGAGGGCCCGGCAGTACTTC. Translating gives CASSFWTSGRARQYF. The V and J genes are TRBV28 and TRBJ2-7; TRBD2 aligns across 15 bases. V was pared by 3 bases and J by 9 bases, with 6 bases of the junction left unmatched. The V gene's germline CDR1 is MDHEN and CDR2 SYDVKM. There are 15 residues in the CDR3.

The genes are TRBV2 and TRBJ2-5, with D possibly TRBD2 on 6 matching bases. CDR1 and CDR2 (germline): SNHLY, FYNNEI. Trimming cost V 8 bases and J 5 bases, with 12 bases left between them. This CDR3 region has 12 residues. The CDR3 bases are TGTGCCAGCCTACTCACTAGCGAGACCCAGTACTTC. This encodes CASLLTSETQYF.

The V and J genes are TRBV15 and TRBJ2-7; D perhaps matches TRBD2 (6 bases). The V and J ends lost 6 bases and 0 bases respectively, with 12 bases between them. Germline CDR1 reads LNHNV; CDR2 reads YYDKDF (reference sequence). This CDR3 is built from 14 residues. The CDR3, as DNA: TGTGCCACCAGGGAGGGTCCAGGCTCCTACGAGCAGTACTTC. It translates to CATREGPGSYEQYF.

The CDR3: CASSQDYEGGYPYEQYF. The CDR3 DNA reads as TGTGCCAGCAGCCAAGATTACGAGGGAGGATACCCCTACGAGCAGTACTTC. This chain links TRBV14 with TRBJ2-7, with D perhaps TRBD2 (6 bases). Germline V gene data show CDR1 as SGHDN and CDR2 as FVKESK. V lost 0 bases and J lost 2, with 17 bases in between. This CDR3 is 17 amino acids long.

This rearrangement joins TRBV30 to TRBJ2-2; D is undetermined. Per germline, CDR1 GTSNPN and CDR2 SVGIG (reference sequence). The CDR3 contains 14 residues. V lost 2 bases, J lost 8 bases, and 15 bases lay in between. CDR3 residues: CAWSTQLSAGELFF. CDR3 in DNA: TGTGCCTGGAGTACTCAATTGAGTGCGGGGGAGCTGTTTTTT.

This clone was observed a single time. This chain uses TRBV10-3 with TRBJ2-1, with TRBD2 matching over 8 bases. In germline, CDR1 is ENHRY, CDR2 SYGVKD. The CDR3 is 15 residues long. V was clipped by 6 bases and J by 5 bases; unmatched bases: 9. CDR3 amino acids: CAISPGLGANNEQFF. In DNA form, the CDR3 reads TGTGCCATCAGCCCGGGACTAGGCGCCAACAATGAGCAGTTCTTC.

J is TRBJ2-3 and V is TRBV7-2, with 9 bases fitting TRBD2. V shed 5 bases and J 5 bases; nucleotides not matched to a gene: 5. Germline V gives CDR1 SGHTA, CDR2 FQGNSA. The CDR3 has 14 residues. This chain's CDR3 is CASSLLAGIDTQYF. In nucleotides, the CDR3 is TGTGCCAGCAGCCTCCTAGCGGGAATAGATACGCAGTATTTT.